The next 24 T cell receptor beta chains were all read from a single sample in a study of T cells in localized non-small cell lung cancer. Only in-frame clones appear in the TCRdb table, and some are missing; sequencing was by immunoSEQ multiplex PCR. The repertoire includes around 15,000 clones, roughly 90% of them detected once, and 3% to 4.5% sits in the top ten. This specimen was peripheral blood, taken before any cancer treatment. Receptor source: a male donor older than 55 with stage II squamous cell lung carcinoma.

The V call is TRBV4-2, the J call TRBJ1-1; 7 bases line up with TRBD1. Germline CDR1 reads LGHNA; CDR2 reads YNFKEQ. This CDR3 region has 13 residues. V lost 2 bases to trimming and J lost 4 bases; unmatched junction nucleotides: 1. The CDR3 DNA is TGTGCCAGCAGCCAACCAGGGGGCACTGAAGCTTTCTTT. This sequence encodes CASSQPGGTEAFF.

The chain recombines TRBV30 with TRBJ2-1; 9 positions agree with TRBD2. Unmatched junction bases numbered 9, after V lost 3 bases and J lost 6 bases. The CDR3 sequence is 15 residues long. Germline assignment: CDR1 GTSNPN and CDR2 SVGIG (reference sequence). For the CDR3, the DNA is TGTGCCTGGAGGGGGTTAGCGGGAGCCACCAATGAGCAGTTCTTC. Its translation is CAWRGLAGATNEQFF.

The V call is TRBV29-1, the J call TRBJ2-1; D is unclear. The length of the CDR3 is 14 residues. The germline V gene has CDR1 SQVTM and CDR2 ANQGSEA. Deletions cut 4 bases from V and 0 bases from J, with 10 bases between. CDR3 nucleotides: TGCAGCGTTGGAGGAGATTCCTCCTACAATGAGCAGTTCTTC. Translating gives CSVGGDSSYNEQFF.

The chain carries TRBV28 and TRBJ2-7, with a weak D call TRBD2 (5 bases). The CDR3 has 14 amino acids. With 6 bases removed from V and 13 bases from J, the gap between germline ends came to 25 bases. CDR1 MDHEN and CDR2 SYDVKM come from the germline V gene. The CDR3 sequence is CASSTPLGLPFDYF. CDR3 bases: TGTGCCAGCAGCACACCCCTAGGACTCCCATTCGATTACTTC. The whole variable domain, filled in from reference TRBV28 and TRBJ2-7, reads DVKVTQSSRYLVKRTGEKVFLECVQDMDHENMFWYRQDPGLGLRLIYFSYDVKMKEKGDIPEGYSVSREKKERFSLILESASTNQTSMYLCASSTPLGLPFDYFGPGTRLTVT.

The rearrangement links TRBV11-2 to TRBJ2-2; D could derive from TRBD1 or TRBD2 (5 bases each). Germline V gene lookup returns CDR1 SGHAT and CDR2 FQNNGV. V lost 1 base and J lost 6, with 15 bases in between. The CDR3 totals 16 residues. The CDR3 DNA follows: TGTGCCAGCAGCTTAGTAGCCGGGACCTGGGCCGGGGAGCTGTTTTTT. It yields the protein CASSLVAGTWAGELFF. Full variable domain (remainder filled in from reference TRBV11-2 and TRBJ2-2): EAGVAQSPRYKIIEKRQSVAFWCNPISGHATLYWYQQILGQGPKLLIQFQNNGVVDDSQLPKDRFSAERLKGVDSTLKIQPAKLEDSAVYLCASSLVAGTWAGELFFGEGSRLTVL.

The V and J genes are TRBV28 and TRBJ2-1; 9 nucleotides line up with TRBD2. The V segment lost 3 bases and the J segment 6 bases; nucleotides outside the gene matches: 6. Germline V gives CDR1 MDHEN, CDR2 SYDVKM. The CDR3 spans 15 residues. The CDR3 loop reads CASSLLAGGANEQFF. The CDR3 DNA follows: TGTGCCAGCAGTTTGTTGGCGGGAGGGGCCAATGAGCAGTTCTTC.

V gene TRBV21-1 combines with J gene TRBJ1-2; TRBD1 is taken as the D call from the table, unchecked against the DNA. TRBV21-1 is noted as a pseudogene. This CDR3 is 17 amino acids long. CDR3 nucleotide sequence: TGTGCCAGCATCCCCCGGGACAGGGCGCACCGAGGCTATGGCTACACCTTC. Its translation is CASIPRDRAHRGYGYTF.

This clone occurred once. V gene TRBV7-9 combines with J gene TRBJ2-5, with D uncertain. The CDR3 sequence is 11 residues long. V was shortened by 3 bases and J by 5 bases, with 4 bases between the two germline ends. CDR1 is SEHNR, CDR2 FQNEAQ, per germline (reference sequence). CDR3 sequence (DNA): TGTGCCAGCAGCTTCTCGGAGACCCAGTACTTC. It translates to CASSFSETQYF. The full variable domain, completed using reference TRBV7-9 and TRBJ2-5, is DTGVSQNPRHKITKRGQNVTFRCDPISEHNRLYWYRQTLGQGPEFLTYFQNEAQLEKSRLLSDRFSAERPKGSFSTLEIQRTEQGDSAMYLCASSFSETQYFGPGTRLLVL.

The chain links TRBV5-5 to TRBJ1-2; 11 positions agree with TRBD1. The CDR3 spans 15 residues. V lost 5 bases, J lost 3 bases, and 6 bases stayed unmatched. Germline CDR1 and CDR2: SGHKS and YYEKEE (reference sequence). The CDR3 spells CASRLGQGAYYGYTF. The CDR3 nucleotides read TGTGCCAGCAGACTCGGACAGGGGGCTTACTATGGCTACACCTTC.

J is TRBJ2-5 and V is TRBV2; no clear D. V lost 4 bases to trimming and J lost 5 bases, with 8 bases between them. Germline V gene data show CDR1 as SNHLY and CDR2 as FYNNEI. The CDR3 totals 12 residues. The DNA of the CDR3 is TGTGCCAGCAGTGGTCCCGCGGAGACCCAGTACTTC. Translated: CASSGPAETQYF.

CDR3 sequence (DNA): TGTGCCAGCAGACCACTAGCGGGAGTGCGAGAGCAGTTCTTC. Its translation: CASRPLAGVREQFF. J is TRBJ2-1 and V is TRBV27; 11 bases line up with TRBD2. This CDR3 is 14 amino acids long. Unmatched junction bases numbered 8, after V lost 6 bases and J lost 10 bases. From germline, CDR1 is MNHEY and CDR2 SMNVEV (reference sequence).

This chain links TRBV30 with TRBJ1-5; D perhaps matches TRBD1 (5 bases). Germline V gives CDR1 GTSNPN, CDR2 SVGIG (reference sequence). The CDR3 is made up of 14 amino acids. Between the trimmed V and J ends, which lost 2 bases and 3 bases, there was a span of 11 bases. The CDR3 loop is CAWSRTSSNQPQHF. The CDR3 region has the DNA TGTGCCTGGAGTCGGACAAGTTCCAATCAGCCCCAGCATTTT.

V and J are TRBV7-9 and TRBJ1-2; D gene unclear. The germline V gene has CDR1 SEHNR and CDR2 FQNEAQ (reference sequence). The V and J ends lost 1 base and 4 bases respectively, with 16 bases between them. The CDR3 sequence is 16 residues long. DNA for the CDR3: TGTGCCAGCAGCTTAGGTTGGGGAGGCCCAATCTATGGCTACACCTTC. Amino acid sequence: CASSLGWGGPIYGYTF.

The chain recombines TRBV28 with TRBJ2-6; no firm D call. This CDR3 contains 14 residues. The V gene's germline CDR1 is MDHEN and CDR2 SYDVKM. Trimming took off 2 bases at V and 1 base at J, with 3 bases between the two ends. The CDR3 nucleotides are TGTGCCAGCAGTTTACGGTCTGGGGCCAACGTCCTGACTTTC. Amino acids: CASSLRSGANVLTF.

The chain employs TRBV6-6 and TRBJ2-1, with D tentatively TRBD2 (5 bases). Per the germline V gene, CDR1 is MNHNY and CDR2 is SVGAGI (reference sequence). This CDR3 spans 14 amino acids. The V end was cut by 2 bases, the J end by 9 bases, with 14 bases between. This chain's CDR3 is CASSYDREIGEQFF. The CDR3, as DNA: TGTGCCAGCAGTTACGACCGGGAAATTGGTGAGCAGTTCTTC.

The CDR3 protein is CASRHTHTDTQYF. The CDR3 DNA follows: TGTGCCAGCAGGCACACCCACACAGATACGCAGTATTTT. The chain is built from TRBV6-6 and TRBJ2-3; D uncertain. The CDR3 has 13 amino acids. The V and J ends lost 6 bases and 2 bases respectively, with 9 bases between them. Germline loops: CDR1 MNHNY, CDR2 SVGAGI (reference sequence).

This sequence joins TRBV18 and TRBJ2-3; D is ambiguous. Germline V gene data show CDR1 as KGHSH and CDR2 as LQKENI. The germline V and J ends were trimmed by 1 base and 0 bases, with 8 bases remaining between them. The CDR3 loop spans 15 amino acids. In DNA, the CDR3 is TGTGCCAGCTCACCACAAGCAACTAGCACAGATACGCAGTATTTT. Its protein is CASSPQATSTDTQYF.

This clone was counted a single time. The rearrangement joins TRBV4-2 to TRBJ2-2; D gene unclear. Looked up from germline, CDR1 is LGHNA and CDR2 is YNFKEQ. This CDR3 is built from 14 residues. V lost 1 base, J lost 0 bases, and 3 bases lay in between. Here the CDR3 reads CASSQGPNTGELFF. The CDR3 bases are TGTGCCAGCAGCCAAGGTCCGAACACCGGGGAGCTGTTTTTT.

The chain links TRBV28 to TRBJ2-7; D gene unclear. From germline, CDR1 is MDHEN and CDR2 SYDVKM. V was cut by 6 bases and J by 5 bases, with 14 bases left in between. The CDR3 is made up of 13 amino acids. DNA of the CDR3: TGTGCCAGCAGCCCTCCGGGCTGGCACGAGCAGTACTTC. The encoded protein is CASSPPGWHEQYF.

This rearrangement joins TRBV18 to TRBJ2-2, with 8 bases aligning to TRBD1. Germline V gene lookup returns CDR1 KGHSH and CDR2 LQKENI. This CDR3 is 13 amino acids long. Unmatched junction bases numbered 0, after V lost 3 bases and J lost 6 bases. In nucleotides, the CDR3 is TGTGCCAGCTCACCGGACAGGGCCGGGGAGCTGTTTTTT. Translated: CASSPDRAGELFF.

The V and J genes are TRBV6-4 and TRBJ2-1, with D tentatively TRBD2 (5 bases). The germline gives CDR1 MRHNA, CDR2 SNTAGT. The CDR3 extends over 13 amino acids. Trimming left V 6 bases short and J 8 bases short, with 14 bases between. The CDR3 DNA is TGTGCCAGCAGCTCAGGACTCCACTATGAGCAGTTCTTC. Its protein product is CASSSGLHYEQFF.

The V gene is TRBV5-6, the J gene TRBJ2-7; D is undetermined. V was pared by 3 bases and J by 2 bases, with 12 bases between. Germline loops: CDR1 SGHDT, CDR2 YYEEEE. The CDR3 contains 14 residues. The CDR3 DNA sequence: TGTGCCAGCAGCTCCTCTATTACCCCCTACGAGCAGTACTTC. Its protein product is CASSSSITPYEQYF. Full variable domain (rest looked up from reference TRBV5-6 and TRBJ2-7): DAGVTQSPTHLIKTRGQQVTLRCSPKSGHDTVSWYQQALGQGPQFIFQYYEEEERQRGNFPDRFSGHQFPNYSSELNVNALLLGDSALYLCASSSSITPYEQYFGPGTRLTVT.

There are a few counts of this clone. Here the CDR3 DNA reads TGTGCCAGCAGCTTTCGACTAGCGTCAGCCTACGAGCAGTACTTC. It encodes CASSFRLASAYEQYF. The V and J genes are TRBV5-5 and TRBJ2-7; 8 bases line up with TRBD2. Germline CDR1 is SGHKS and CDR2 is YYEKEE (reference sequence). The CDR3 is made up of 15 amino acids. Losses at the gene ends were 2 bases for V and 2 bases for J; bases not matched to a gene: 6.

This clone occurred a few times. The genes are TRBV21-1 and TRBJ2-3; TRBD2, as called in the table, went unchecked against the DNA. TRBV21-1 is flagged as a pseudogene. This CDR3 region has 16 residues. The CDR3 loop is CASSKVTLAGADTQYF. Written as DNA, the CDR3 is TGTGCCAGCAGCAAAGTCACACTAGCGGGAGCAGATACGCAGTATTTT.